What follows are 21 T cell receptor beta chains derived from one specimen sequenced in a study of T-cell reconstitution after alpha-beta-depleted transplantation in children. This sample's TCRbeta library carried unique molecular identifier barcodes. TCRdb processed the PCR reads anew with MiXCR; each CDR3 protein has one entry. The sample includes over 100,000 distinct CDR3 sequences, roughly 7.1% of them seen just once. Source: PBMCs, taken before TCRalphabeta/CD19-depleted stem cell transplant. These receptors originate from a boy aged 2 to 10 with acute lymphoblastic leukemia, due to receive a stem cell transplant.

This clonotype was observed a handful of times. The chain couples TRBV7-8 to TRBJ1-2; D possibly corresponds to TRBD1 (6 bases). V was cut by 5 bases and J by 5 bases, with 15 bases left in between. The CDR3 has 14 residues. CDR1 and CDR2 from the germline V gene are SGHVS and FQNEAQ. CDR3 in amino acids: CASSRDIRSYGYTF. CDR3 nucleotide sequence: TGTGCCAGCAGCCGGGACATCCGAAGTTATGGCTACACCTTC.

Ten or more counts support this clonotype. J is TRBJ2-7 and V is TRBV9; the match to TRBD1 covers 10 bases. Unmatched junction bases numbered 5, after V lost 0 bases and J lost 2 bases. CDR1 is SGDLS, CDR2 YYNGEE, per germline. CDR3 size: 16 residues. CDR3 coding DNA: TGTGCCAGCAGCGTAGTTGAGGGACAGGGGCCCTACGAGCAGTACTTC. This encodes CASSVVEGQGPYEQYF.

This chain joins TRBV6-2 or TRBV6-3 and TRBJ1-2; no clear D. This CDR3 spans 15 amino acids. Germline loops: CDR1 MNHEY, CDR2 SVGEGT. V dropped 2 bases and J dropped 1 base, with 11 bases sitting between them. The CDR3 loop is CASSYRGKNNYGYTF. DNA of the CDR3: TGTGCCAGCAGTTACCGAGGAAAGAATAACTATGGCTACACCTTC.

This clonotype was found many times. The V call is TRBV7-8, the J call TRBJ2-2, with no clear D. The CDR3 is 13 residues long. With 2 bases removed from V and 3 bases from J, the gap between germline ends came to 4 bases. Looked up from germline, CDR1 is SGHVS and CDR2 is FQNEAQ. The CDR3 bases are TGTGCCAGCAGCTTACAGTACACCGGGGAGCTGTTTTTT. Translating gives CASSLQYTGELFF.

This clonotype has more than one count but fewer than ten. The chain is built from TRBV2 and TRBJ2-7; TRBD2 matches 7 bases. The CDR3 totals 14 residues. Per the germline V gene, CDR1 is SNHLY and CDR2 is FYNNEI. Losses at the gene ends were 8 bases for V and 2 bases for J; bases not matched to a gene: 9. Here the CDR3 reads CASGRGGSPYEQYF. CDR3 DNA sequence: TGTGCCAGCGGGAGGGGCGGGTCCCCCTACGAGCAGTACTTC.

This clonotype was counted a few times. CDR3 in DNA: TGTGCCAGCAGTTGGGGCAGGGGGGCCGGCTACGAGCAGTACTTC. Protein sequence: CASSWGRGAGYEQYF. The chain uses TRBV12-3 or TRBV12-4 and TRBJ2-7; TRBD1 might be the D (7 bases). The V end lost 4 bases, the J end lost 3 bases, and 16 bases lay between the germline ends. The CDR3 is 15 amino acids.

V is TRBV6-5 and J is TRBJ2-5; 7 bases fit TRBD2. Per germline, CDR1 MNHEY and CDR2 SVGAGI. V gave up 2 bases and J gave up 2 bases; unmatched junction bases: 5. The CDR3 is 15 residues long. In nucleotides, the CDR3 is TGTGCCAGCAGTTACAGGCTAGCGGTGCAAGAGACCCAGTACTTC. Protein product: CASSYRLAVQETQYF.

In its sample, this clonotype was seen many times. The chain's CDR3 is CASAPPTNEKLFF. Here the CDR3 DNA reads TGTGCCAGTGCACCCCCAACTAATGAAAAACTGTTTTTT. The chain recombines TRBV12-3 or TRBV12-4 with TRBJ1-4; no firm D call. V lost 9 bases and J 0 bases, leaving 8 bases between the germline ends. The CDR3 is 13 residues long.

This clonotype was found a few times. The gene calls are TRBV10-3 and TRBJ1-1; possible D gene TRBD1, 5 bases. Deletions cut 0 bases from V and 7 bases from J, with 18 bases between. The CDR3 has 16 residues. The germline V gene encodes CDR1 ENHRY and CDR2 SYGVKD. Here the CDR3 reads CAISESIGLRVGEAFF. The CDR3 DNA follows: TGTGCCATCAGTGAGTCGATAGGACTCAGGGTCGGTGAAGCTTTCTTT.

V usage is TRBV11-2 and J usage is TRBJ2-6, with 8 positions matching TRBD1. Trimming at V came to 5 bases and at J to 0 bases, leaving 12 bases not matched to a gene. The CDR3 is 19 amino acids. Per the germline V gene, CDR1 is SGHAT and CDR2 is FQNNGV. The CDR3 here is CASSPRTGMLSSGANVLTF. The CDR3 region has the DNA TGTGCCAGCAGCCCAAGGACAGGGATGCTTAGCTCTGGGGCCAACGTCCTGACTTTC.

This clonotype has ten or more counts. The rearrangement joins TRBV5-1 to TRBJ1-1; weak D call: TRBD1 (6 bases). The germline V gene encodes CDR1 SGHRS and CDR2 YFSETQ. V lost 4 bases and J lost 1, with 14 bases in between. The CDR3 is 15 residues long. CDR3 sequence reads: CASSPGDERNTEAFF. CDR3 nucleotide sequence: TGCGCCAGCAGCCCAGGGGACGAACGGAACACTGAAGCTTTCTTT.

This clonotype was seen a handful of times. The chain is built from TRBV20-1 and TRBJ2-7; 7 bases fit TRBD1. CDR1 and CDR2 from the germline V gene are DFQATT and SNEGSKA (reference sequence). The V segment lost 5 bases and the J segment 4 bases; nucleotides outside the gene matches: 11. The length of the CDR3 is 14 residues. The CDR3 sequence is CSAAPGTELYEQYF. The CDR3 nucleotides read TGCAGTGCTGCCCCCGGGACAGAACTTTACGAGCAGTACTTC.

This clonotype was detected ten times or more. V gene TRBV4-2 combines with J gene TRBJ2-1, with D tentatively TRBD1 (5 bases). The germline V gene encodes CDR1 LGHNA and CDR2 YNFKEQ. Between the trimmed V and J ends, which lost 0 bases and 2 bases, there was a span of 11 bases. This CDR3 region has 16 residues. DNA of the CDR3: TGTGCCAGCAGCCAAGATGGGGCTACGGCCTACAATGAGCAGTTCTTC. This encodes CASSQDGATAYNEQFF.

This clonotype came up many times. This sequence joins TRBV12-3 or TRBV12-4 and TRBJ1-6; no clear D gene. There are 12 residues in the CDR3. Trimming left V 2 bases short and J 9 bases short, with 5 bases between. For the CDR3, the DNA is TGTGCCAGCAGTTTAAACGGTTCACCCCTCCACTTT. Encoded protein: CASSLNGSPLHF.

The chain links TRBV7-9 to TRBJ1-4; possible D gene TRBD1, 5 bases. Germline loops: CDR1 SEHNR, CDR2 FQNEAQ (reference sequence). The CDR3 consists of 16 residues. V was shortened by 3 bases and J by 7 bases, with 18 bases between the two germline ends. CDR3 protein: CASSFRDHRHSEKLFF. The DNA for the CDR3 is TGTGCCAGCAGCTTTCGGGACCACCGGCATAGTGAAAAACTGTTTTTT.

This sequence joins TRBV6-2 or TRBV6-3 and TRBJ1-2; TRBD1 might be the D (5 bases). The CDR3 sequence is 15 residues long. V lost 2 bases and J lost 4, with 14 bases in between. Germline loops: CDR1 MNHEY, CDR2 SVGEGT. The CDR3 sequence is CASSYAQVLPYGYTF. The CDR3 DNA sequence: TGTGCCAGCAGTTACGCACAGGTCTTACCCTATGGCTACACCTTC.

This clonotype has a handful of counts. The chain joins TRBV20-1 to TRBJ1-1; 9 nucleotides align to TRBD1. The CDR3 runs 13 residues. Unmatched junction bases numbered 4, after V lost 7 bases and J lost 1 base. Germline lookup yields CDR1 DFQATT and CDR2 SNEGSKA (reference sequence). In DNA, the CDR3 is TGCAGTGTTGAGGGACAGGGGAACACTGAAGCTTTCTTT. It encodes CSVEGQGNTEAFF.

This clonotype was detected only a few times. The V call is TRBV7-9, the J call TRBJ1-1; D is possibly TRBD1 (5 bases). V lost 3 bases to trimming and J lost 5 bases, with 10 bases between them. The CDR3 totals 13 residues. From germline, CDR1 is SEHNR and CDR2 FQNEAQ (reference sequence). CDR3 sequence reads: CASSLVSGTEAFF. DNA of the CDR3: TGTGCCAGCAGCTTGGTGTCAGGGACTGAAGCTTTCTTT.

This clonotype has at least ten counts. The gene calls are TRBV3-1 and TRBJ2-7, with D unresolved. V gave up 4 bases and J gave up 5 bases, with 21 bases separating them. Germline V gene lookup returns CDR1 LGHDT and CDR2 YNNKEL (reference sequence). There are 16 residues in the CDR3. The CDR3 sequence: CASSPSPGHFAHEQYF. The CDR3 nucleotides read TGTGCCAGCAGCCCCTCCCCAGGCCACTTCGCCCACGAGCAGTACTTC.

In this sample, this clonotype turned up many times. This chain uses TRBV7-2 with TRBJ1-1, with D possibly matching TRBD1 (5 bases). The CDR3 has 13 residues. Germline lookup yields CDR1 SGHTA and CDR2 FQGNSA. Trimming took 1 base from V and 4 from J, leaving 7 bases between them. The CDR3: CASSLGGGTEAFF. The CDR3 coding sequence is TGTGCCAGCAGCTTAGGTGGGGGCACTGAAGCTTTCTTT.

The V and J genes are TRBV11-2 and TRBJ2-1; no firm D call. The CDR3 length is 16 residues. CDR1 and CDR2 (germline): SGHAT, FQNNGV. The V end lost 5 bases, the J end lost 4 bases, and 18 bases lay between the germline ends. The CDR3 protein is CASSPQVGRVYNEQFF. DNA for the CDR3: TGTGCCAGCAGCCCGCAGGTAGGAAGGGTATACAATGAGCAGTTCTTC.